The source of this T cell receptor beta chain is a study of T cells after yellow fever vaccination. Study observations and caveats: CD4 and CD8 compartments shared a small share of clonotypes, likely from convergent recombination. Reappearance after the booster was seen for most primary-vaccination clones, at about 95% CD4 and roughly 90% CD8.

The V and J ends lost 7 bases and 6 bases, in that order; junction bases with no gene match: 5. The CDR3 is 14 amino acids. Per germline, CDR1 SNHLY and CDR2 FYNNEI. The sample holds a few counts of this clonotype. Its cognate antigen is unknown. TCRdb fed the 5' RACE reads into MiXCR, producing one record per CDR3 protein. The repertoire has 200,000 to 300,000 distinct CDR3 sequences, roughly 13% of them found once; the top ten carry around 0.55%. The sequence came from a man aged 25 to 45 who received the YFV17D yellow fever vaccine. The chain employs TRBV2 and TRBJ2-1; the match to TRBD2 covers 11 bases. The sequencing here drew on CD4+ T cells sorted from PBMCs, taken 45 days after the yellow fever booster vaccination. The CDR3 loop reads CASTGTSGPNEQFF. CDR3 bases: TGTGCCAGCACAGGGACTAGCGGACCCAATGAGCAGTTCTTC.